This paragraph reports one T cell receptor beta chain. The data belong to a study of blood T cell repertoires in COVID-19. Study-wide context: Acute and convalescent COVID-19 specimens originated in the United States, Italy and Spain.

The CDR3 is 17 residues long. V was pared by 3 bases and J by 0 bases, with 4 bases of the junction left unmatched. CDR1 and CDR2 from the germline V gene are LGHDT and YNNKEL (reference sequence). In the authors' methods: Reference gene primer amplification gave estimated nucleated cell counts. The repertoire was sequenced with immunoSEQ multiplex PCR; TCRdb's copy has only in-frame clones and lacks some. V, J and clone size are taken as reported in that table, and D and trimming were inferred from the DNA itself. The table lists fewer than 350,000 clones, 65% to 90% of them singletons. The receptor was isolated from a woman aged 60-75 years with active or convalescent COVID-19. Sequences were obtained from peripheral blood. This chain joins TRBV3-1 (or the pseudogene TRBV3-2) and TRBJ1-6; TRBD1 matches at 8 bases. CDR3 in DNA: TGTGCCAGCAGCCACGGACAGGGACGCTCCTATAATTCACCCCTCCACTTT. Protein product: CASSHGQGRSYNSPLHF.